A single sample is the source of the 15 T cell receptor beta chains below, sequenced in a study of T cell responses to AZD1222 COVID-19 vaccine. Produced via immunoSEQ multiplex PCR; TCRdb's table is partial and in-frame only. This sample has approximately 170,000 clones, with roughly 85% found just once. The specimen comprised peripheral blood, sampled 28 days after the second AZD1222 dose. These receptors were collected from an adult who received the AZD1222 COVID-19 vaccine.

With regard to this clone: Other DNA variants within this sample encode the same CDR3. V gene TRBV7-9 combines with J gene TRBJ1-2; D is undetermined. V was clipped by 5 bases and J by 2 bases, with 9 bases between them. This CDR3 has 13 residues. Per the germline V gene, CDR1 is SEHNR and CDR2 is FQNEAQ (reference sequence). Here the CDR3 reads CASSPGRNYGYTF. For the CDR3, the DNA is TGTGCCAGCAGCCCCGGGAGGAACTATGGCTACACCTTC. The complete variable domain, with remaining parts taken from reference TRBV7-9 and TRBJ1-2, reads DTGVSQNPRHKITKRGQNVTFRCDPISEHNRLYWYRQTLGQGPEFLTYFQNEAQLEKSRLLSDRFSAERPKGSFSTLEIQRTEQGDSAMYLCASSPGRNYGYTFGSGTRLTVV.

The CDR3, as DNA: TGTGCCAGCAGCCATCTAGCGGGGGGGCCCTACGAGCAGTACTTC. This sequence encodes CASSHLAGGPYEQYF. The J gene is TRBJ2-7, the V gene TRBV5-8, with TRBD2 matching 12 bases. The J segment lost 2 bases and the V segment lost 4 bases, leaving 4 bases of the junction unmatched. The CDR3 covers 15 residues. The germline V gene has CDR1 SGHTS and CDR2 YDEGEE.

The J gene is TRBJ1-5, the V gene TRBV13; a possible D gene is TRBD1 (5 bases). Germline V gene sequence: CDR1 PRHDT, CDR2 FYEKMQ (reference sequence). Trimming cost V 3 bases and J 6 bases, with 6 bases left between them. There are 12 residues in the CDR3. The CDR3 bases are TGTGCCAGCAGCTTGAGGGGTCAGCCCCAGCATTTT. This codes for CASSLRGQPQHF.

The CDR3 sequence is CASSPSNLAGYQPQHF. CDR3 nucleotide sequence: TGTGCCAGCAGCCCGAGCAACCTTGCGGGTTATCAGCCCCAGCATTTT. The rearrangement links TRBV7-9 to TRBJ1-5; D gene unclear. V dropped 5 bases and J dropped 5 bases, with 19 bases sitting between them. The CDR3 loop spans 16 amino acids. Germline V lookup: CDR1 SEHNR, CDR2 FQNEAQ (reference sequence).

The chain carries TRBV7-2 and TRBJ2-7, with D possibly being TRBD2 (5 bases). Germline CDR1 and CDR2: SGHTA and FQGNSA. The length of the CDR3 is 12 residues. The V end lost 5 bases, the J end lost 4 bases, and 9 bases lay between the germline ends. The CDR3 DNA reads as TGTGCCAGCAGCAACTGGGAGTACGAGCAGTACTTC. Its protein product is CASSNWEYEQYF.

DNA for the CDR3: TGTGCCAGCAGCCGGGGACTAGAAGCAGATACGCAGTATTTT. Translated, it gives CASSRGLEADTQYF. The chain is built from TRBV6-4 and TRBJ2-3, with TRBD2 matching 8 bases. CDR3 length: 14 amino acids. V was clipped by 6 bases and J by 4 bases; unmatched bases: 6. The germline CDR1 and CDR2 sequences are MRHNA and SNTAGT.

The gene calls are TRBV7-2 and TRBJ2-3; no firm D call. CDR3 length: 15 amino acids. V was cut by 5 bases and J by 4 bases, with 16 bases left in between. Per germline, CDR1 SGHTA and CDR2 FQGNSA. CDR3 DNA: TGTGCCAGCAGCACATTAGGCGGCGTTTCAGATACGCAGTATTTT. This sequence encodes CASSTLGGVSDTQYF.

The chain is built from TRBV5-1 and TRBJ2-2; D unclear. V dropped 7 bases and J dropped 7 bases, with 5 bases sitting between them. The CDR3 is 10 amino acids. Germline V gives CDR1 SGHRS, CDR2 YFSETQ. The CDR3 sequence: CASGDGELFF. The CDR3 nucleotides read TGCGCCAGCGGTGACGGGGAGCTGTTTTTT.

The chain uses TRBV7-2 and TRBJ2-1; possible D gene TRBD2, 5 bases. The germline gives CDR1 SGHTA, CDR2 FQGNSA. V was shortened by 6 bases and J by 0 bases, with 15 bases between the two germline ends. CDR3 size: 16 residues. CDR3 in amino acids: CASRQLGESSYNEQFF. The CDR3 coding sequence is TGTGCCAGCAGACAACTCGGGGAAAGCTCCTACAATGAGCAGTTCTTC.

This sequence joins TRBV7-9 and TRBJ2-2; no reliable D call. The CDR3 runs to 13 residues. Trimming pared 5 bases from V and 4 bases from J, leaving 8 bases between. Germline assignment: CDR1 SEHNR and CDR2 FQNEAQ (reference sequence). CDR3 in DNA: TGTGCCAGCAGCACCCCCCTCACCGGGGAGCTGTTTTTT. Amino acids: CASSTPLTGELFF.

This chain connects TRBV6-2 or TRBV6-3 to TRBJ2-3; the D call may be TRBD1 or TRBD2 (5 bases each). Germline CDR1 and CDR2: MNHEY and SVGEGT. V was trimmed by 4 bases and J by 4 bases, leaving 18 bases between them. CDR3 length: 16 amino acids. The CDR3 loop reads CASSSGTLATADTQYF. The CDR3 nucleotides are TGTGCCAGCAGTTCAGGGACCTTAGCAACCGCAGATACGCAGTATTTT.

The chain recombines TRBV10-1 with TRBJ2-3; D is undetermined. Germline-derived CDR1 and CDR2 are WNHNN and SYGVQD (reference sequence). The CDR3 is made up of 14 amino acids. With 6 bases removed from V and 0 bases from J, the gap between germline ends came to 10 bases. The CDR3 reads CASRRDHSTDTQYF. The CDR3 DNA reads TGCGCCAGCAGAAGGGATCACAGCACAGATACGCAGTATTTT.

V and J are TRBV19 and TRBJ1-1; 8 bases are a match to TRBD1. Germline CDR1 LNHDA, CDR2 SQIVND (reference sequence). The ends lost 8 bases at V and 4 bases at J; junction bases unmatched: 9. The CDR3 has 14 residues. The CDR3 spells CASESGQGVTEAFF. The CDR3 DNA reads as TGTGCCAGTGAAAGTGGACAGGGTGTCACTGAAGCTTTCTTT.

This chain joins TRBV6-2 or TRBV6-3 and TRBJ1-6; TRBD1 agrees at 9 bases. The germline CDR1 and CDR2 sequences are MNHEY and SVGEGT. V shed 5 bases and J 9 bases; nucleotides not matched to a gene: 11. CDR3 size: 16 residues. The CDR3 DNA sequence: TGTGCCAGCAGTCGAACCCCCGGGACAGGGAGTTCACCCCTCCACTTT. Amino acid sequence: CASSRTPGTGSSPLHF.

V usage is TRBV19 and J usage is TRBJ1-2; tentatively, D is TRBD1 (6 bases). Germline CDR1 LNHDA, CDR2 SQIVND (reference sequence). CDR3 length equals 15 residues. Trimming left V 5 bases short and J 8 bases short, with 21 bases between. This chain's CDR3 is CASSGGQRVGKGYTF. The DNA for the CDR3 is TGTGCCAGTAGTGGCGGACAGCGGGTTGGTAAAGGCTACACCTTC.